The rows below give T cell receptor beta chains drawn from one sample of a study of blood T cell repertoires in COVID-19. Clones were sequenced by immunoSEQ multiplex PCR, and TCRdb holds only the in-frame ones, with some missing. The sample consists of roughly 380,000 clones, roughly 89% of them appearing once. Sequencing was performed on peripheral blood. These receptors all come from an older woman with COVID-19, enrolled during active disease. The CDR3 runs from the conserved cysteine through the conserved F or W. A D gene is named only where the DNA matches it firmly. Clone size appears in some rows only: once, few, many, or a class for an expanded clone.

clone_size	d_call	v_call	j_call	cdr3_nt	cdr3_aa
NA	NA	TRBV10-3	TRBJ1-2	TGTGCCATCAGTGACGCGAGGGTTCACTATGGCTACACCTTC	CAISDARVHYGYTF
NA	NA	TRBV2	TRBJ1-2	TGTGCCAGCAGTGAAACCCTCGGGGGTGAAGGCTACACCTTC	CASSETLGGEGYTF
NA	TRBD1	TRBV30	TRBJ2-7	TGTGCCTTAACAGGGGGCCCCGAGTCCGAGCAGTACTTC	CALTGGPESEQYF
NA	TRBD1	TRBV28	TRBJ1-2	TGTGCCAGCAGGGGATGGGGACAGCTCCTCGGCTACACCTTC	CASRGWGQLLGYTF
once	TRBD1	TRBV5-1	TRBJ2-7	TGCGCCAGCAGCATACGACAGGGTTCCGACGAGCAGTACTTC	CASSIRQGSDEQYF
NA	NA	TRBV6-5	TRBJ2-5	TGTGCCAGCAGTCTTTTCCGGGAGACCCAGTACTTC	CASSLFRETQYF
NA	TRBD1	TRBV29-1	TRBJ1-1	TGCAGCGTTGTGGGGGGCAGGGGGATGGACACTGAAGCTTTCTTT	CSVVGGRGMDTEAFF
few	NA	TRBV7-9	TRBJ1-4	TGTGCCAGCAGCCGGGATACAACTAATGAAAAACTGTTTTTT	CASSRDTTNEKLFF
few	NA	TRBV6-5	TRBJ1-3	TGTGCCAGCAGTTCGGAGGGGAGAAGAAACACCATATATTTT	CASSSEGRRNTIYF
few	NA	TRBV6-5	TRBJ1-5	TGTGCCAGCAGTTACTCTGGAGAACAGCCCCAGCATTTT	CASSYSGEQPQHF
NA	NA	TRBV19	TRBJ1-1	TGTGCCAGTAGTATAGATCCCCAGGGTAACACTGAAGCTTTCTTT	CASSIDPQGNTEAFF
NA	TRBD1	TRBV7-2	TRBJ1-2	TGTGCCAGCAGCTTGGGACAGGGCTATGGCTACACCTTC	CASSLGQGYGYTF
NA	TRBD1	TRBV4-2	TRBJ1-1	TGTGCCAGCAGCCACGAGGGACAGGCGGACACTGAAGCTTTCTTT	CASSHEGQADTEAFF
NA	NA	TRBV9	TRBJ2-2	TGTGCCAGCAGCGTAGAGGGGCATCTTTACACCGGGGAGCTGTTTTTT	CASSVEGHLYTGELFF
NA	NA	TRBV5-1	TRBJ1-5	TGCGCCAGCAGCTTGGTCTCCGGTCTTCAGCCCCAGCATTTT	CASSLVSGLQPQHF
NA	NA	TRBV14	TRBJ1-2	TGTGCCAGCAGCCCCGAGAGCTATTTTGGTGGCTACACCTTC	CASSPESYFGGYTF
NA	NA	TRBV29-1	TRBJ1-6	TGCAGCGTTGTTTTTACAGGACAATCACCCCTCCACTTT	CSVVFTGQSPLHF
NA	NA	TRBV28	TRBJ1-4	TGTGCCAGCAGTTTACAGGGTGGGGGCACTAATGAAAAACTGTTTTTT	CASSLQGGGTNEKLFF
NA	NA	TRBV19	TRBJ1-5	TGTGCCAGTAGTCGGGAGGCTTATGGTAGCAATCAGCCCCAGCATTTT	CASSREAYGSNQPQHF
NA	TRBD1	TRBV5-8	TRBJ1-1	TGTGCCAGCAGCTCGTCCGGGACAGGGTTCGAGACTGAAGCTTTCTTT	CASSSSGTGFETEAFF
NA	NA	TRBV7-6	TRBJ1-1	TGTGCCAGCAGCTTAGCGCATGGGGGGGCGAACACTGAAGCTTTCTTT	CASSLAHGGANTEAFF
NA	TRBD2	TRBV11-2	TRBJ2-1	TGTGCCAGCAGCCCGCTAGCGGGGGGAAGGAATGAGCAGTTCTTC	CASSPLAGGRNEQFF
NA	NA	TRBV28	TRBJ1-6	TGTGCCAGCAGTGGTGCAGCGTATAATTCACCCCTCCACTTT	CASSGAAYNSPLHF
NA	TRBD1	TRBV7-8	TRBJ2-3	TGTGCCAGCAGCTTAGCTCTAGGACAGGGGGGCACAGATACGCAGTATTTT	CASSLALGQGGTDTQYF
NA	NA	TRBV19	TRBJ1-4	TGTGCCAGTAGTATCGCACAGGGAAGGGTAACTAATGAAAAACTGTTTTTT	CASSIAQGRVTNEKLFF
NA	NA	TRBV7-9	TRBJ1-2	TGTGCCAGCAGCTTGGAGGGGCATGGCTACACCTTC	CASSLEGHGYTF
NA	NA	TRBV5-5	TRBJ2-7	TGTGCCAGCAGCTTGCAGCGCTCTCCCCTCTACGAGCAGTACTTC	CASSLQRSPLYEQYF
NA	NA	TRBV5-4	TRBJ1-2	TGTGCCAGCAGCTTGCACAGGCCGCCTTATGGCTACACCTTC	CASSLHRPPYGYTF
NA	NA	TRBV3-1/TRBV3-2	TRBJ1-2	TGTGCCAGCAGCCAAGAACGAGGAGGGCCCTCCTATGGCTACACCTTC	CASSQERGGPSYGYTF
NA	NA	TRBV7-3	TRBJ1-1	TGTGCCAGCAGCTTAGGGGGAGGCACTGAAGCTTTCTTT	CASSLGGGTEAFF
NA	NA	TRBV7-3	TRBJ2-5	TGTGCCAGCAGCTTAACGGTCGTTAGTGAGACCCAGTACTTC	CASSLTVVSETQYF
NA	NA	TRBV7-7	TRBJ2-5	TGTGCCAGCAGCTTAGCGCTGCGGGGGCCGGTTGGGGAGACCCAGTACTTC	CASSLALRGPVGETQYF
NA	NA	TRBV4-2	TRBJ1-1	TGTGCCAGCAGCCAACAAGGGATGGACACCGAAAATGAAGCTTTCTTT	CASSQQGMDTENEAFF
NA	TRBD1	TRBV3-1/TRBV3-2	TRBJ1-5	TGTGCCAGCAGCCACCATGCCGTGGGACAGGCTGGGGGGAAGCCCCAGCATTTT	CASSHHAVGQAGGKPQHF
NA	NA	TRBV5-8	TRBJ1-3	TGTGCCAGCAGCAGACTAGTGGGGGTTGGAAACACCATATATTTT	CASSRLVGVGNTIYF
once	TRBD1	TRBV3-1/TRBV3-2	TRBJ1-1	TGTGCCAGCAGCCGGGACAGGGGGATTTTCCCTGAAGCTTTCTTT	CASSRDRGIFPEAFF
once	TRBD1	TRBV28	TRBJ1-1	TGTGCCAGCAGTTCGCCGGGACAGCCGAACACTGAAGCTTTCTTT	CASSSPGQPNTEAFF
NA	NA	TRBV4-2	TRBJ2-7	TGTGCCAGCAGCCCTACCTCCTACGAGCAGTACTTC	CASSPTSYEQYF
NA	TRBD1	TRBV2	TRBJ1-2	TGTGCCAGCAGGCTAACGGGACAGACCTACACCTTC	CASRLTGQTYTF
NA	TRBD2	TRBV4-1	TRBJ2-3	TGCGCCAGCAGCCAAACCCGAGCGGGGTCGGGCACAGATACGCAGTATTTT	CASSQTRAGSGTDTQYF
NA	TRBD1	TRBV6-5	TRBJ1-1	TGTGCCAGCAGCACGGGACAGGGCACTGAAGCTTTCTTT	CASSTGQGTEAFF
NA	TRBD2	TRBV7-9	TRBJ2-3	TGTGCCAGCAGCTTTTCGCTAGCGGGGAGCGCAGATACGCAGTATTTT	CASSFSLAGSADTQYF
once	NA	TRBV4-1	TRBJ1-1	TGCGCCAGCAGCCAAGACGGGTACACTGAAGCTTTCTTT	CASSQDGYTEAFF
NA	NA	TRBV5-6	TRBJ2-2	TGTGCCAGCAGCTTGCGGAGGGACACCGGGGAGCTGTTTTTT	CASSLRRDTGELFF
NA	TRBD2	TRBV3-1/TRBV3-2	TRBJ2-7	TGTGCCAGCAGCCGAGGGACTAGCGCCTACGAGCAGTACTTC	CASSRGTSAYEQYF
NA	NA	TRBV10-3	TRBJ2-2	TGTGCCATCAGTGCGGACAGACCACCGAACACCGGGGAGCTGTTTTTT	CAISADRPPNTGELFF
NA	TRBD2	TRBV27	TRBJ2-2	TGTGCCAGCAGTCCTTTTAGCGGGGGAAGGACCGGGGAGCTGTTTTTT	CASSPFSGGRTGELFF
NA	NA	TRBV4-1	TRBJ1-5	TGCGCCAGCAGCCAAGATCGGTCGGGCAGGGCCAAAACTCAGCCCCAGCATTTT	CASSQDRSGRAKTQPQHF
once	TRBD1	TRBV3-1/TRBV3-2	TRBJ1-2	TGTGCCAGCAGCCTCGGACAGGGGGCAAGGGGCTACACCTTC	CASSLGQGARGYTF
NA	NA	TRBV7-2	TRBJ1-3	TGTGCCAGCAGCTGGGGGGGGGTGAGCACTGGAAACACCATATATTTT	CASSWGGVSTGNTIYF
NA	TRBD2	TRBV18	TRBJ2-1	TGTGCCAGCTCACCCAGGACTAGCGGGGGAGTGAATGAGCAGTTCTTC	CASSPRTSGGVNEQFF
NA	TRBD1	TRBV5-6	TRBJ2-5	TGTGCCAGCAGCTTGGAGGGGACAGGGAAGGTAGGAGAGACCCAGTACTTC	CASSLEGTGKVGETQYF
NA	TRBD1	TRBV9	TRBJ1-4	TGTGCCAGCAGCGTAGGACAGGGGGAACCTGAAAAACTGTTTTTT	CASSVGQGEPEKLFF